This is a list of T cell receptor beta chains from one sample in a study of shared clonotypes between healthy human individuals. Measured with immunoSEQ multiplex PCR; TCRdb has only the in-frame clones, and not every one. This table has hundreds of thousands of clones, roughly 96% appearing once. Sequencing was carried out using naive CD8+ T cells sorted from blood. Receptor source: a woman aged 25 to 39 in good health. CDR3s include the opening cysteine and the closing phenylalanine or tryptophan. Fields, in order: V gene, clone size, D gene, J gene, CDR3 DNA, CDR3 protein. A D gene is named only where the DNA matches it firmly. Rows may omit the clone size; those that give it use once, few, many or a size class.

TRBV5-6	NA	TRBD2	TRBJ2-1	TGTGCCAGCAGCTTGGAGGCTAGCGGGAGGGCCTTCAATGAGCAGTTCTTC	CASSLEASGRAFNEQFF
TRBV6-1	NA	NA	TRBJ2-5	TGTGCCAGCAGTGAAACGATGGCTAGCGTGGAGGAGACCCAGTACTTC	CASSETMASVEETQYF
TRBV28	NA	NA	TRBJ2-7	TGTGCCACCCGAGACTACGAGCAGTACTTC	CATRDYEQYF
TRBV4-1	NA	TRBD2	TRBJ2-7	TGCGCCAGCAGCCCTAGCTCGAGCGGGAGAGGGGCCTACGAGCAGTACTTC	CASSPSSSGRGAYEQYF
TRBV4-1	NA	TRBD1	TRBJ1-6	TGCGCCAGCAGCCAAGATTGGGCAGGGGGATCACCCCTCCACTTT	CASSQDWAGGSPLHF
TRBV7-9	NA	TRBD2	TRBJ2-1	TGTGCCAGCAGTCCCGGGAGGGGAAGAGGGAATGAGCAGTTCTTC	CASSPGRGRGNEQFF
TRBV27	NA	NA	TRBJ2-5	TGTGCCAGCAGTCCGCCAGGGGTAGGGGAGACCCAGTACTTC	CASSPPGVGETQYF
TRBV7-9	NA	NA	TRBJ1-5	TGTGCCAGCAGCTTAGATGATCAGCCCCAGCATTTT	CASSLDDQPQHF
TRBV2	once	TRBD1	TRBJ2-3	TGTGCCAGCAGTGCGGGACAGGGGAGCGCAGATACGCAGTATTTT	CASSAGQGSADTQYF
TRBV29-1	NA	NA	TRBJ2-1	TGCAGCGTTGAGGGTAAGGGCATCTCCTACAATGAGCAGTTCTTC	CSVEGKGISYNEQFF
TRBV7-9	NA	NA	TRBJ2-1	TGTGCCAGCAGCTCCCCAATACCGGACAGCGACAATGAGCAGTTCTTC	CASSSPIPDSDNEQFF
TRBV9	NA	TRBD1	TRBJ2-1	TGTGCCAGCAGCGTAGAGGGGACAGGGGGCGCCCTTTACAATGAGCAGTTCTTC	CASSVEGTGGALYNEQFF
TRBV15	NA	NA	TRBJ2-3	TGTGCCACCAGCAGATCCAAGAGGGGGATAACAGATACGCAGTATTTT	CATSRSKRGITDTQYF
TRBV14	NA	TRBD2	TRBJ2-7	TGTGCCAGCAGCCAAGTAGCGGGAGCGGCTTACGAGCAGTACTTC	CASSQVAGAAYEQYF
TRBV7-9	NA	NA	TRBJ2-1	TGTGCCAGCAGCCAAAAGGGTGGGGGTGAGCAGTTCTTC	CASSQKGGGEQFF
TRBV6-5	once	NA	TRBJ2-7	TGTGCCAGCAGCCCATTAGCGCTCACCTACGAGCAGTACTTC	CASSPLALTYEQYF
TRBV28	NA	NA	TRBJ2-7	TGTGCCAGCAGTCCCGGACCGAACCTCTACGAGCAGTACTTC	CASSPGPNLYEQYF
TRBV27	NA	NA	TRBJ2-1	TGTGCCAGCAGTTTATCGGCAGGGGCCTACCTCAATGAGCAGTTCTTC	CASSLSAGAYLNEQFF
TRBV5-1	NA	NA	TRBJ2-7	TGCGCCAGCAGCTTGGGTCCAGGAACTCCCTACGAGCAGTACTTC	CASSLGPGTPYEQYF
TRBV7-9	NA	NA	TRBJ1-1	TGTGCCAGCAGCTTAGCGGACCAGAGATTGAACACTGAAGCTTTCTTT	CASSLADQRLNTEAFF
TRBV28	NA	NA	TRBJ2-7	TGTGCCAGCAGTTATAAGACAGGTGGGGAGACCTACGGATCGCAGTACTTC	CASSYKTGGETYGSQYF
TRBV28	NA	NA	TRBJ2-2	TGTGCCAGCAGTTTGGATGAGGTGAACGGGGAGCTGTTTTTT	CASSLDEVNGELFF
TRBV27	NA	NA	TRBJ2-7	TGTGCCAGCAGTTTATACGCCGAAAACAGGGAAAAATACTTC	CASSLYAENREKYF
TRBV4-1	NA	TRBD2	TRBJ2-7	TGCGCCAGCAGCCAAGCGCTAGCGGGAGGGCCAGACGAGCAGTACTTC	CASSQALAGGPDEQYF
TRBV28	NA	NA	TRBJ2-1	TGTGCCAGCCTCGGCGGGGACAATGAGCAGTTCTTC	CASLGGDNEQFF
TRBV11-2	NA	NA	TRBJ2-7	TGTGCCAGCAGCTCGAGCCCCGGCGAGCAGTACTTC	CASSSSPGEQYF
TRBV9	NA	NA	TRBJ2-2	TGTGCCAGCAGCGTAGTAGGAACCGGGGAGCTGTTTTTT	CASSVVGTGELFF
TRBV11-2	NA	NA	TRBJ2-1	TGTGCCAGCAGCTTAGCGGTGGTCCTAGCTGTTGATGAGCAGTTCTTC	CASSLAVVLAVDEQFF
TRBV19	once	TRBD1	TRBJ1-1	TGTGCCAGTACCCCGGGGACAGGAGGCACTGAAGCTTTCTTT	CASTPGTGGTEAFF
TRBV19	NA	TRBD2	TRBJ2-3	TGTGCCAGTAGTCTGACTAGCGGCACAGATACGCAGTATTTT	CASSLTSGTDTQYF
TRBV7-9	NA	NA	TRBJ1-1	TGTGATATCGGGGCAGCGACGAACACTGAAGCTTTCTTT	CDIGAATNTEAFF
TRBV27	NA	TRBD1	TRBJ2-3	TGTGCCAGCACCCGGACAGGGGCGACAGATACGCAGTATTTT	CASTRTGATDTQYF
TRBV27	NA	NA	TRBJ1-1	TGTGCCAGCAGTTTTGGAGGGGGGAACACTGAAGCTTTCTTT	CASSFGGGNTEAFF
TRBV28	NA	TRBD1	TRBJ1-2	TGTGCCAGCAGTTTGGGTCAGGGGGCGGGTGGCTACACCTTC	CASSLGQGAGGYTF
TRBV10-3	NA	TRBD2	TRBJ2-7	TGTGCCCGTGGACTAGCGGGCTACTCCTACGAGCAGTACTTC	CARGLAGYSYEQYF
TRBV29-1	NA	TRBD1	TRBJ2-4	TGCAGCGTCCTCGGTGGACAGGGAAACATTCAGTACTTC	CSVLGGQGNIQYF
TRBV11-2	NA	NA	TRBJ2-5	TGTGCCAGCAGCTTAGATATGGGGGCCCAGACCCAGTACTTC	CASSLDMGAQTQYF
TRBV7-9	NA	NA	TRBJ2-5	TGTGCCAGCAGCCCCGGGAGTCCCCAGTACTTC	CASSPGSPQYF
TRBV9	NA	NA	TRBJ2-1	TGTGCCAGCAGCCCAGGGGGAGGGACAAACAATGAGCAGTTCTTC	CASSPGGGTNNEQFF
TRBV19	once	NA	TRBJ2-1	TGTGCCAGTAGTATAGCAGCTAGCGCTAGGGATGAGCAGTTCTTC	CASSIAASARDEQFF
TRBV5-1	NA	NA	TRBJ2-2	TGCGCCAGCAGCTTGAAAGAGGCCGGGGAGCTGTTTTTT	CASSLKEAGELFF
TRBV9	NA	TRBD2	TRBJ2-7	TGTGCCAGCAGCGTAGGCGGGAGTATCGACGAGCAGTACTTC	CASSVGGSIDEQYF
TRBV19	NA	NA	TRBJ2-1	TGTGCCAGTAGATCGATCAGGGATTCCTACAATGAGCAGTTCTTC	CASRSIRDSYNEQFF
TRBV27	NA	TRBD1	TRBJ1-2	TGTGCCAGCAGTTCAGGGGGCTATGGCTACACCTTC	CASSSGGYGYTF
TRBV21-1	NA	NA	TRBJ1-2	TGTGCCAGCAGCAAAGAGGGGTCACCCCAGTACTCTAACTATGGCTACACCTTC	CASSKEGSPQYSNYGYTF
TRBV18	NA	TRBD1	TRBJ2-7	TGTGCCAGCTCACCGGACAGGACCTCCTACGAGCAGTACTTC	CASSPDRTSYEQYF
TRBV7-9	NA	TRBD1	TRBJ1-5	TGTGCCAGCAGTCGTGGGGGGACAGGGGTTCTCAATCAGCCCCAGCATTTT	CASSRGGTGVLNQPQHF
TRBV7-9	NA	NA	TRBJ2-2	TGTGCCAGCAGCTTAGCGAGGGACCTAGGACGCACCGGGGAGCTGTTTTTT	CASSLARDLGRTGELFF
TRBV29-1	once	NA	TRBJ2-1	TGCAGCGTGCAAGGGGGTAGGGGGCGAGGGAGGGCCGTCAATGAGCAGTTCTTC	CSVQGGRGRGRAVNEQFF
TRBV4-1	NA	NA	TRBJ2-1	TGCGCCAGCAGCCAAGAGGTCCCAGCGGCGAGCTCCTACAATGAGCAGTTCTTC	CASSQEVPAASSYNEQFF